The rows below give T cell receptor beta chains drawn from one sample of a study of T cells in Graves' hyperthyroidism and ophthalmopathy. One entry per CDR3 protein, called by TCRdb with MiXCR from the multiplex PCR reads. The profile shows 300,000 to 400,000 distinct CDR3 sequences, about 13% of them singletons. Sequencing was performed on blood. These receptors originate from a woman aged 18-35 years with Graves' hyperthyroidism. Each CDR3 is given with its conserved first and last residue. The D gene is left open where the match is weak. Size values are once, few and many counts, or a class for expanded clones, and some rows have none.

size: few; V: TRBV4-1; J: TRBJ1-2; D: -; DNA: TGCGCCAGCAGCCAAGGAGGGTTTACCGGCAACTATGGCTACACCTTC; CDR3: CASSQGGFTGNYGYTF
size: few; V: TRBV24-1; J: TRBJ1-1; D: -; DNA: TGTGCCACCAGTGATTCGCAGAGCTTGAACACTGAAGCTTTCTTT; CDR3: CATSDSQSLNTEAFF
size: many; V: TRBV5-1; J: TRBJ2-7; D: -; DNA: TGCGCCAGCAGCCCAGACGTGCCTACCTACGAGCAGTACTTC; CDR3: CASSPDVPTYEQYF
size: -; V: TRBV20-1; J: TRBJ1-2; D: -; DNA: TGCAGTGCCCCGCGGACAGACTATGGCTACACCTTC; CDR3: CSAPRTDYGYTF
size: few; V: TRBV4-1; J: TRBJ1-2; D: -; DNA: TGCGCCAGCAGCCAAGCTCCCGGGACTCTTTATGGCTACACCTTC; CDR3: CASSQAPGTLYGYTF
size: many; V: TRBV29-1; J: TRBJ2-3; D: TRBD2; DNA: TGCAGCGTCTGTGGACTAGCGGAACCCACAGATACGCAGTATTTT; CDR3: CSVCGLAEPTDTQYF
size: many; V: TRBV11-3; J: TRBJ1-1; D: -; DNA: TGTGCCAGCAGCTTTCTCTCGAACACTGAAGCTTTCTTT; CDR3: CASSFLSNTEAFF
size: -; V: TRBV4-1; J: TRBJ1-5; D: TRBD1; DNA: TGCGCCAGCAGCCATTCCGCCGGGACAGGGGAGAGCAATCAGCCCCAGCATTTT; CDR3: CASSHSAGTGESNQPQHF
size: many; V: TRBV28; J: TRBJ1-1; D: -; DNA: TGTGCCAGCAGTTTGGGGCAGTACACTGAAGCTTTCTTT; CDR3: CASSLGQYTEAFF
size: many; V: TRBV7-9; J: TRBJ2-7; D: -; DNA: TGTGCCAGCAGCGTACAGGAAACCCCCTACGAGCAGTACTTC; CDR3: CASSVQETPYEQYF
size: many; V: TRBV7-2; J: TRBJ1-1; D: -; DNA: TGTGCCAGCAGCCCTACATCCCGGCGGGCTTTCTTT; CDR3: CASSPTSRRAFF
size: many; V: TRBV6-1; J: TRBJ2-3; D: TRBD1; DNA: TGTGCCAGCAGTAGGACAGGGGTGGGCACAGATACGCAGTATTTT; CDR3: CASSRTGVGTDTQYF
size: few; V: TRBV18; J: TRBJ2-5; D: -; DNA: TGTGCCAGCTCACCGATCCAGGGAGTTTGGGAGACCCAGTACTTC; CDR3: CASSPIQGVWETQYF
size: few; V: TRBV4-1; J: TRBJ1-3; D: TRBD1; DNA: TGCGCCAGCAGCCAGACCATCGCGTTCAGGGGGTCAGCTGGAAACACCATATATTTT; CDR3: CASSQTIAFRGSAGNTIYF
size: many; V: TRBV6-2/TRBV6-3; J: TRBJ1-1; D: -; DNA: TGTGCCAGCAGTTATAGGGGAGAAGTCAACACTGAAGCTTTCTTT; CDR3: CASSYRGEVNTEAFF
size: many; V: TRBV10-3; J: TRBJ2-7; D: -; DNA: TGTGCCATCAGTGAGGCGAGGTCAGGGTCGATCCGCGAGCAGTACTTC; CDR3: CAISEARSGSIREQYF
size: -; V: TRBV25-1; J: TRBJ1-2; D: TRBD1; DNA: TGTGCCAGCAGTGAATACGACAGGGCATTCTATGGCTACGCCTTC; CDR3: CASSEYDRAFYGYAF
size: many; V: TRBV29-1; J: TRBJ1-4; D: TRBD1; DNA: TGCAGCGTTATTTGGACAGGGCGATCCACTAATGAAAAACTGTTTTTT; CDR3: CSVIWTGRSTNEKLFF
size: many; V: TRBV20-1; J: TRBJ2-3; D: -; DNA: TGCAGTGCCAGACAGGTGCGAGAGGATACGCAGTATTTT; CDR3: CSARQVREDTQYF
size: -; V: TRBV5-1; J: TRBJ1-5; D: TRBD1; DNA: TGCGCCAGCAGCTTGGGGGGACAGGGAATAAGCAATCAGCCCCAGCATTTT; CDR3: CASSLGGQGISNQPQHF
size: many; V: TRBV12-3/TRBV12-4; J: TRBJ2-1; D: TRBD2; DNA: TGTGCCAGCAGTCTTGGAGGGACTACGGCTGGTGAGCAGTTCTTC; CDR3: CASSLGGTTAGEQFF
size: once; V: TRBV28; J: TRBJ1-5; D: TRBD1; DNA: TGTGCCAGCAGTCCGGGGGTGGGACAGGGAACCAATCAGCCCCAGCATTTT; CDR3: CASSPGVGQGTNQPQHF
size: many; V: TRBV7-2; J: TRBJ2-3; D: -; DNA: TGTGCCAGCAGCCCGGGACCCGGGAAGGTAGGCACAGATACGCAGTATTTT; CDR3: CASSPGPGKVGTDTQYF
size: -; V: TRBV5-1; J: TRBJ2-2; D: TRBD1; DNA: TGCGCCAGCAGCGCTCCGAACCGGGACAGGGGCACCGGGGAGCTGTTTTTT; CDR3: CASSAPNRDRGTGELFF
size: -; V: TRBV3-1; J: TRBJ1-1; D: -; DNA: TGTGCCAGCAGCCAAGGACGGGGTGGCACTGAAGCTTTCTTT; CDR3: CASSQGRGGTEAFF
size: few; V: TRBV5-1; J: TRBJ1-3; D: -; DNA: TGCGCCAGCAGCTTGAGCAGGGAGGACACCATATATTTT; CDR3: CASSLSREDTIYF
size: -; V: TRBV3-1; J: TRBJ1-1; D: -; DNA: TGTGCCAGCAGCCAAGAAGTCATTGCGGGGATGATTGAAGCTTTCTTT; CDR3: CASSQEVIAGMIEAFF
size: few; V: TRBV6-1; J: TRBJ2-2; D: -; DNA: TGTGCCAGCAGTCCGCTGGGGGTAACCGGGGAGCTGTTTTTT; CDR3: CASSPLGVTGELFF
size: -; V: TRBV6-1; J: TRBJ2-2; D: TRBD1; DNA: TGTGCCAGCAGATCCGGGACAGGGGAACACACCGGGGAGCTGTTTTTT; CDR3: CASRSGTGEHTGELFF
size: many; V: TRBV7-9; J: TRBJ2-1; D: TRBD1; DNA: TGTGCCAGCAGCTTACACGGGACAGGGTACAATGAGCAGTTCTTC; CDR3: CASSLHGTGYNEQFF
size: few; V: TRBV20-1; J: TRBJ2-2; D: -; DNA: TGCAGTGCTAGGGCCTCGAACACCGGGGAGCTGTTTTTT; CDR3: CSARASNTGELFF
size: -; V: TRBV5-1; J: TRBJ1-2; D: -; DNA: TGCGCCAGCAGCTTGGGGGGGGACACGAACTATGGCTACACCTTC; CDR3: CASSLGGDTNYGYTF
size: many; V: TRBV3-1; J: TRBJ2-7; D: -; DNA: TGTGCCAGCAGCCAAGATTATGGGGGTTCGTACGAGCAGTACTTC; CDR3: CASSQDYGGSYEQYF
size: many; V: TRBV3-1; J: TRBJ1-1; D: -; DNA: TGTGCCAGCAGCGTTGCTTGGGGTGAGAACACTGAAGCTTTCTTT; CDR3: CASSVAWGENTEAFF
size: many; V: TRBV11-3; J: TRBJ1-4; D: -; DNA: TGTGCCAGCAGCGACTGGAAACTGTTTTTT; CDR3: CASSDWKLFF
size: many; V: TRBV10-3; J: TRBJ1-1; D: -; DNA: TGTGCCATCAGTGAAGCGGGACGTCCGATAGAAGCTTTCTTT; CDR3: CAISEAGRPIEAFF
size: many; V: TRBV20-1; J: TRBJ2-2; D: TRBD2; DNA: TGCAGTGCTAGAGTAGCGGGGGGAACCGGGGAGCTGTTTTTT; CDR3: CSARVAGGTGELFF